The sequence of this TCR beta chain was determined in a study of shared clonotypes between healthy human individuals. Study results and caveats: The study found roughly 5% of naive CD4 clonotypes shared across four donors.

Germline V CDR1 and CDR2: KGHSH, LQKENI. The germline V and J ends were trimmed by 3 bases and 4 bases, with 9 bases remaining between them. The CDR3 has 13 residues. A word on this clone: The antigen is undetermined.

The method was immunoSEQ multiplex PCR; TCRdb's version includes in-frame clones alone and lacks a portion of them. The table records more than 1 million clones, around three quarters of them present only once. The sequencing input was memory CD4+ T cells from PBMCs. Noted subset: CD45RA-negative fraction. The rearrangement joins TRBV18 to TRBJ1-2, with D possibly being TRBD1 (6 bases). This TCR came from a young man in good health. Some clones in this sample may be carry-over from other donors' samples. For the CDR3, the DNA is TGTGCCAGCTCACCCGGGACATTCTATGGCTACACCTTC. As protein: CASSPGTFYGYTF.